These 28 T cell receptor beta chains came from one sample sequenced in a study of blood T cell repertoires in COVID-19. TCRdb's table, derived via immunoSEQ multiplex PCR, lists solely in-frame clones and lacks some. The table has roughly 250,000 clones, more than 80% seen once. The sequencing input was peripheral blood. The receptors originated from a human donor in a cohort sampled during active COVID-19.

DNA for the CDR3: TGTGCCACCACAAAGGGGGCAACAGATACGCAGTATTTT. As protein: CATTKGATDTQYF. The chain carries TRBV18 and TRBJ2-3; 7 bases match TRBD1. CDR3 length: 13 amino acids. Germline-derived CDR1 and CDR2 are KGHSH and LQKENI. V was pared by 10 bases and J by 3 bases, with 7 bases of the junction left unmatched.

The chain employs TRBV6-4 and TRBJ1-2; 7 positions agree with TRBD1. The CDR3 loop spans 16 amino acids. V gave up 7 bases and J gave up 5 bases; unmatched junction bases: 16. Germline loops: CDR1 MRHNA, CDR2 SNTAGT. The CDR3 sequence is CASIRLGQGERYGYTF. The CDR3 DNA follows: TGTGCCAGCATCCGCCTTGGGCAGGGGGAACGATATGGCTACACCTTC.

The genes are TRBV18 and TRBJ2-1; 10 bases agree with TRBD2. This CDR3 is built from 15 residues. The germline V gene has CDR1 KGHSH and CDR2 LQKENI. V shed 4 bases and J 7 bases; nucleotides not matched to a gene: 7. CDR3 DNA: TGTGCCAGCTCACTCACTAGCGGGGTTACAAATGAGCAGTTCTTC. Its translation is CASSLTSGVTNEQFF. Together with reference TRBV18 and TRBJ2-1, the CDR3 gives the full variable domain: NAGVMQNPRHLVRRRGQEARLRCSPMKGHSHVYWYRQLPEEGLKFMVYLQKENIIDESGMPKERFSAEFPKEGPSILRIQQVVRGDSAAYFCASSLTSGVTNEQFFGPGTRLTVL.

The V call is TRBV21-1, the J call TRBJ2-1; the table assigns TRBD2, which was not confirmed against the DNA. TRBV21-1 is noted as a pseudogene. The CDR3 is made up of 16 amino acids. The DNA for the CDR3 is TGTGCCAGCAGCAAAGTTCCCGGGAGCTCCTACAATGAGCAGTTCTTC. Protein sequence: CASSKVPGSSYNEQFF.

This chain connects TRBV13 to TRBJ1-4; maybe TRBD1 (6 bases). V lost 5 bases and J lost 11, with 18 bases in between. Germline assignment: CDR1 PRHDT and CDR2 FYEKMQ (reference sequence). CDR3 length: 14 amino acids. CDR3 nucleotide sequence: TGTGCCAGCAGCCAAACCGCGGGGGGCAGGAAACTGTTTTTT. Its protein is CASSQTAGGRKLFF.

The chain recombines TRBV2 with TRBJ1-5; a weak D match, TRBD1 (6 bases). Germline lookup yields CDR1 SNHLY and CDR2 FYNNEI. Trimming shortened V by 7 bases and J by 3 bases, and 16 bases separated the two germline ends. The CDR3 covers 15 residues. CDR3 region: CASMEVQGYNQPQHF. CDR3 in DNA: TGTGCCAGCATGGAGGTACAGGGATACAATCAGCCCCAGCATTTT.

This clone showed up just a few times. The rearrangement joins TRBV28 to TRBJ2-1, with a possible D match to TRBD2 (6 bases). This CDR3 spans 12 amino acids. The germline V and J ends were trimmed by 6 bases and 10 bases, with 13 bases remaining between them. Per the germline V gene, CDR1 is MDHEN and CDR2 is SYDVKM. The DNA of the CDR3 is TGTGCCAGCAGGAACCGGGCGGGGGAGCAGTTCTTC. Protein: CASRNRAGEQFF.

The chain recombines TRBV30 with TRBJ2-7; 8 bases fit TRBD1. CDR1 GTSNPN and CDR2 SVGIG come from the germline V gene (reference sequence). With V trimmed by 1 base and J by 4 bases, 6 bases remained unmatched. The CDR3 runs 14 residues. CDR3 in DNA: TGTGCCTGGAGTGGGGGCCAGGGGGCTTACGAGCAGTACTTC. As protein: CAWSGGQGAYEQYF.

Turning to this clone: This CDR3 is also generated by other DNA sequences in the sample. The chain recombines TRBV18 with TRBJ1-1, with D possibly TRBD1 on 6 matching bases. CDR3 length equals 14 residues. V shed 3 bases and J shed 1 base, with 9 bases lying between them. From germline, CDR1 is KGHSH and CDR2 LQKENI. CDR3 protein: CASSPRTENTEAFF. Written as DNA, the CDR3 is TGTGCCAGCTCACCCCGGACAGAGAACACTGAAGCTTTCTTT.

The CDR3 spells CASSPGQGTTNEKLFF. CDR3 DNA: TGTGCCAGCAGCCCGGGACAGGGTACAACTAATGAAAAACTGTTTTTT. The rearrangement joins TRBV28 to TRBJ1-4; 9 positions match TRBD1. This CDR3 region has 16 residues. CDR1 is MDHEN and CDR2 is SYDVKM in the germline V gene. The J segment lost 0 bases and the V segment lost 6 bases, leaving 5 bases of the junction unmatched. The whole variable domain, remainder taken from reference TRBV28 and TRBJ1-4, is DVKVTQSSRYLVKRTGEKVFLECVQDMDHENMFWYRQDPGLGLRLIYFSYDVKMKEKGDIPEGYSVSREKKERFSLILESASTNQTSMYLCASSPGQGTTNEKLFFGSGTQLSVL.

This sequence joins TRBV4-1 and TRBJ1-3; 7 bases align to TRBD1. V lost 1 base and J lost 2; bases outside the gene matches: 11. The CDR3 extends over 18 amino acids. CDR1 and CDR2 from the germline V gene are MGHRA and YSYEKL. The DNA of the CDR3 is TGCGCCAGCAGCCAAGGGTCACAGGGGAGGCGAGCTGGAAACACCATATATTTT. This translates into CASSQGSQGRRAGNTIYF.

The chain has TRBV5-1 and TRBJ1-1, with D maybe TRBD1 (6 bases). V dropped 0 bases and J dropped 4 bases, with 10 bases sitting between them. The length of the CDR3 is 14 residues. Germline V gene sequence: CDR1 SGHRS, CDR2 YFSETQ. The CDR3 sequence is CASSLDQGSTEAFF. DNA of the CDR3: TGCGCCAGCAGCTTGGACCAGGGGAGCACTGAAGCTTTCTTT.

The J gene is TRBJ2-1, the V gene TRBV24-1; TRBD2 matches at 11 bases. The germline CDR1 and CDR2 sequences are KGHDR and SFDVKD. The V and J ends lost 3 bases and 7 bases, in that order; junction bases with no gene match: 19. The CDR3 is 20 amino acids. For the CDR3, the DNA is TGTGCCACCAGTGATCCCTTAAATATAGATAGCGGGAGGGCTCCAAATGAGCAGTTCTTC. Amino acid sequence: CATSDPLNIDSGRAPNEQFF.

The gene calls are TRBV7-2 and TRBJ1-5; D uncertain. The CDR3 consists of 13 residues. Trimming cost V 8 bases and J 7 bases, with 15 bases left between them. Germline CDR1 SGHTA, CDR2 FQGNSA. CDR3 protein: CASGTENRQPQHF. In DNA form, the CDR3 reads TGTGCCAGCGGAACAGAAAATAGGCAGCCCCAGCATTTT.

CDR3 DNA: TGTGCCAGCAGCTTGGCAGCGGGGGGTCCCGGCACAGATACGCAGTATTTT. Translated: CASSLAAGGPGTDTQYF. The chain carries TRBV7-9 and TRBJ2-3; 9 nucleotides align to TRBD2. Germline CDR1 is SEHNR and CDR2 is FQNEAQ (reference sequence). The CDR3 loop spans 17 amino acids. J lost 1 base, V lost 3 bases, and 8 bases had no gene match.

The chain employs TRBV24-1 and TRBJ2-2; the match to TRBD1 covers 7 bases. Trimming removed 7 bases from V and 3 bases from J; junction bases left unmatched: 7. Looked up from germline, CDR1 is KGHDR and CDR2 is SFDVKD. The CDR3 has 15 amino acids. DNA of the CDR3: TGTGCCACCAGGCCCACCAGGGGGTACACCGGGGAGCTGTTTTTT. As protein: CATRPTRGYTGELFF.

The chain carries TRBV3-1 (or the pseudogene TRBV3-2) and TRBJ1-2; D may be TRBD1 (5 bases). This CDR3 has 14 residues. Trimming shortened V by 6 bases and J by 8 bases, and 19 bases separated the two germline ends. CDR1 and CDR2 from the germline V gene are LGHDT and YNNKEL (reference sequence). In nucleotides, the CDR3 is TGTGCCAGCAGTCCCCACGGGGGTCATGGGGGCTACACCTTC. Protein sequence: CASSPHGGHGGYTF.

CDR3 region: CASWTSGRVSTYEQYF. In nucleotides, the CDR3 is TGTGCCAGCTGGACTAGCGGGAGAGTGAGTACCTACGAGCAGTACTTC. The rearrangement joins TRBV6-6 to TRBJ2-7, with 13 bases matching TRBD2. With 8 bases clipped from V and 2 bases from J, the junction kept 9 bases outside the gene matches. The CDR3 totals 16 residues. Germline CDR1 is MNHNY and CDR2 is SVGAGI (reference sequence).

The chain is built from TRBV19 and TRBJ2-5; 7 bases align to TRBD2. Germline loops: CDR1 LNHDA, CDR2 SQIVND (reference sequence). V lost 4 bases to trimming and J lost 2 bases; unmatched junction nucleotides: 7. The CDR3 runs to 15 residues. CDR3 residues: CASSSLAANQETQYF. The DNA of the CDR3 is TGTGCCAGTAGTAGCCTAGCGGCTAATCAAGAGACCCAGTACTTC.

This clone was recorded only once. V is TRBV30 and J is TRBJ2-3, with 8 nucleotides matching TRBD1. CDR3 length equals 15 residues. CDR1 is GTSNPN and CDR2 is SVGIG in the germline V gene (reference sequence). With 1 base clipped from V and 0 bases from J, the junction kept 3 bases outside the gene matches. CDR3 loop: CAWSGQGLSTDTQYF. As DNA, the CDR3 is TGTGCCTGGAGTGGACAGGGGCTTAGCACAGATACGCAGTATTTT. Full variable domain (rest looked up from reference TRBV30 and TRBJ2-3): SQTIHQWPATLVQPVGSPLSLECTVEGTSNPNLYWYRQAAGRGLQLLFYSVGIGQISSEVPQNLSASRPQDRQFILSSKKLLLSDSGFYLCAWSGQGLSTDTQYFGPGTRLTVL.

This chain joins TRBV4-1 and TRBJ2-2; D may be TRBD2 (5 bases). This CDR3 is built from 15 residues. CDR1 is MGHRA and CDR2 is YSYEKL in the germline V gene. V lost 0 bases, J lost 3 bases, and 8 bases lay in between. CDR3 in amino acids: CASSQDSGYTGELFF. The CDR3 DNA reads TGCGCCAGCAGCCAAGATTCGGGATACACCGGGGAGCTGTTTTTT.

CDR3 region: CASSPGTSGRADEQFF. The CDR3, as DNA: TGTGCCAGCAGTCCCGGGACTAGCGGGAGGGCTGATGAGCAGTTCTTC. The V gene is TRBV6-6, the J gene TRBJ2-1; 16 bases map to TRBD2. Germline CDR1 and CDR2: MNHNY and SVGAGI (reference sequence). The CDR3 extends over 16 amino acids. V gave up 5 bases and J gave up 8 bases; unmatched junction bases: 6.

This chain connects TRBV7-9 to TRBJ1-4; a weak D match, TRBD1 (5 bases). The V gene lost 6 bases and the J gene lost 2 bases, with 16 bases spanning the gap. From germline, CDR1 is SEHNR and CDR2 FQNEAQ (reference sequence). CDR3 size: 16 residues. Here the CDR3 reads CASRPNLQVTNEKLFF. The CDR3 DNA follows: TGTGCCAGCAGGCCGAATCTACAGGTCACTAATGAAAAACTGTTTTTT. Full variable domain (missing parts from reference TRBV7-9 and TRBJ1-4): DTGVSQNPRHKITKRGQNVTFRCDPISEHNRLYWYRQTLGQGPEFLTYFQNEAQLEKSRLLSDRFSAERPKGSFSTLEIQRTEQGDSAMYLCASRPNLQVTNEKLFFGSGTQLSVL.

The chain recombines TRBV18 with TRBJ2-7; 11 bases line up with TRBD2. Unmatched junction bases numbered 7, after V lost 2 bases and J lost 4 bases. The CDR3 loop spans 16 amino acids. Per germline, CDR1 KGHSH and CDR2 LQKENI. The DNA of the CDR3 is TGTGCCAGCTCACCAGCTCCGGGACTAGCGGTTTACGAGCAGTACTTC. It translates to CASSPAPGLAVYEQYF.

V is TRBV2 and J is TRBJ2-3; 10 bases agree with TRBD2. Trimming took 7 bases from V and 3 from J; bases not matched to a gene: 10. CDR1 and CDR2 from the germline V gene are SNHLY and FYNNEI. CDR3 length: 16 amino acids. The DNA for the CDR3 is TGTGCCAGCAAACGGTCTAGCGGGAGAGGGACAGATACGCAGTATTTT. Translation gives CASKRSSGRGTDTQYF.

The CDR3 loop reads CASSPSGALTLRFDEQYF. The DNA for the CDR3 is TGCGCCAGCAGCCCCTCTGGAGCGCTAACTCTAAGATTCGACGAGCAGTACTTC. The chain joins TRBV5-1 to TRBJ2-7; D uncertain. With 4 bases removed from V and 5 bases from J, the gap between germline ends came to 28 bases. Germline lookup yields CDR1 SGHRS and CDR2 YFSETQ. The CDR3 runs to 18 residues.

The chain couples TRBV7-2 to TRBJ2-7; 7 bases map to TRBD1. Germline CDR1 is SGHTA and CDR2 is FQGNSA. CDR3 length: 15 residues. V was pared by 5 bases and J by 5 bases, with 12 bases of the junction left unmatched. The CDR3 protein is CASSAPAQGFNEQYF. In DNA, the CDR3 is TGTGCCAGCAGCGCCCCGGCACAGGGGTTTAACGAGCAGTACTTC.

This sequence joins TRBV18 and TRBJ2-5; D may be TRBD1 (6 bases). Germline loops: CDR1 KGHSH, CDR2 LQKENI. The CDR3 covers 17 residues. The germline V and J ends were trimmed by 3 bases and 3 bases, with 20 bases remaining between them. The CDR3 DNA follows: TGTGCCAGCTCACCTAATGGGACAAACTATCAAAAAGAGACCCAGTACTTC. Its translation: CASSPNGTNYQKETQYF.